What follows describes a single TCR beta chain. Its antigen is as yet unknown. This sample was included in a study of OX40 agonist ivuxolimab in advanced cancers. Study details: Ivuxolimab was delivered to patients intravenously every 2 weeks at doses spanning 0.01 to 10 mg/kg.

People who had autoimmune disease history or systemic immunosuppression were excluded. General study results and limits: The study found among the lowest clonal expansion in partial responders at 0.1-3.0 mg/kg. The study observed clonal expansion of CD4+ and CD8+ blood T cells by week 6 at 0.1 to 3.0 mg/kg.

The germline V gene encodes CDR1 KGHSH and CDR2 LQKENI. The ends were cut back, 6 bases at V and 1 base at J, with 16 bases in the middle. There are 15 residues in the CDR3. This table comes from immunoSEQ multiplex PCR, and its TCRdb copy is limited to in-frame clones, with some not included. This sample has roughly 55,000 clones, with approximately 80% found just once. The material sequenced was CD4+ or CD8+ T cells sorted from blood, taken in a trial of the OX40 agonist ivuxolimab. The chain recombines TRBV18 with TRBJ2-7, with D possibly being TRBD1 or TRBD2 (5 bases each). This TCR was sampled from an adult with an advanced solid tumor such as melanoma, head and neck, liver or kidney cancer. The CDR3 region has the DNA TGTGCCAGCTCCCGGGGCCAGGGTCCTTCCTACGAGCAGTACTTC. Encoded protein: CASSRGQGPSYEQYF.